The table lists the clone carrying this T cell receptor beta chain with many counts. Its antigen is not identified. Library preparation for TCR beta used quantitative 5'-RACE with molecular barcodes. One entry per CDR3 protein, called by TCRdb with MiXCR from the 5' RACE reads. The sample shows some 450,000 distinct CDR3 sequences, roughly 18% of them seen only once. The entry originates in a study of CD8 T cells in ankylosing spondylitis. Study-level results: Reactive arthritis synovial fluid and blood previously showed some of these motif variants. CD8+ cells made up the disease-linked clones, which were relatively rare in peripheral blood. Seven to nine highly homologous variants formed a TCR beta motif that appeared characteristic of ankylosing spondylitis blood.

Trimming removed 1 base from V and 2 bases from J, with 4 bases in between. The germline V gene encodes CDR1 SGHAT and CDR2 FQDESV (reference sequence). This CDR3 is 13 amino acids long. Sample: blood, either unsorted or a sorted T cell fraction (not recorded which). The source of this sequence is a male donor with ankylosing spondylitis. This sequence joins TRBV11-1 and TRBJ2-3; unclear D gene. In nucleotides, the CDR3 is TGTGCCAGCAGCTTAGACCTCACAGATACGCAGTATTTT. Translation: CASSLDLTDTQYF. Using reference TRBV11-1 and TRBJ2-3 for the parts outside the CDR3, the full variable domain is EAEVAQSPRYKITEKSQAVAFWCDPISGHATLYWYRQILGQGPELLVQFQDESVVDDSQLPKDRFSAERLKGVDSTLKIQPAELGDSAMYLCASSLDLTDTQYFGPGTRLTVL.